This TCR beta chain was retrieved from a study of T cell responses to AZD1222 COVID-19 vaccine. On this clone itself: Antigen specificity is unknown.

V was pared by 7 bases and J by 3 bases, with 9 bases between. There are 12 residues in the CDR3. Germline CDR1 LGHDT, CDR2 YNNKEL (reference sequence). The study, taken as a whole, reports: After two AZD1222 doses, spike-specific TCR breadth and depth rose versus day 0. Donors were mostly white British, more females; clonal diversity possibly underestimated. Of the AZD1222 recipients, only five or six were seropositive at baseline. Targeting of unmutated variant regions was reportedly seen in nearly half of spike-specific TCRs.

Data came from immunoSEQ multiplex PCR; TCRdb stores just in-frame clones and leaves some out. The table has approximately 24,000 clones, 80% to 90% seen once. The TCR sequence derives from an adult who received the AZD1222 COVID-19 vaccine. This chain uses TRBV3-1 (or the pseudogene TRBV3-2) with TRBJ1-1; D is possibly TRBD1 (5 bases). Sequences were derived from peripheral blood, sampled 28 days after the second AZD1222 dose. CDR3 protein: CASTRGDTEAFF. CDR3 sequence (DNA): TGTGCCAGCACCCGGGGGGACACTGAAGCTTTCTTT.